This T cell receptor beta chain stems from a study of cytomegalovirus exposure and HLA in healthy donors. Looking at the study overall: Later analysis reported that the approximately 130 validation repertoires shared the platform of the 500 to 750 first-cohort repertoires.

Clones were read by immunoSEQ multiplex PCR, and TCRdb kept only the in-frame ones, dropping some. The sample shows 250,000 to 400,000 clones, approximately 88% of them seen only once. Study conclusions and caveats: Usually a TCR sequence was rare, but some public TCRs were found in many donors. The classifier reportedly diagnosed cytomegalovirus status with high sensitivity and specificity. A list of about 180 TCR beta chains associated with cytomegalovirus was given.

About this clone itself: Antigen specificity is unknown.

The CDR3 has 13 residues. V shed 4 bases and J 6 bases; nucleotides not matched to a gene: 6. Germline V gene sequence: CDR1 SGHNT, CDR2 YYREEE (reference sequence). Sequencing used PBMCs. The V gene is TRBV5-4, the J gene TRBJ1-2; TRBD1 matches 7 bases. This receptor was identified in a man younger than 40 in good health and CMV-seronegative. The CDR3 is CASSVRDSHGYTF. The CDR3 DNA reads TGTGCCAGCAGCGTCCGGGACAGCCATGGCTACACCTTC.